This T cell receptor (beta chain) was captured by sequencing in a study of early T cells in non-severe SARS-CoV-2 infection. Study summary: The sequenced material was bulk RNA from unsorted whole blood, and its chains were unpaired.

Trimming took 4 bases from V and 5 from J; bases not matched to a gene: 7. CDR3 length: 14 residues. Germline V CDR1 and CDR2: MNHEY, SVGEGT. Individual cDNA molecules carried attached unique molecular identifiers. One entry per CDR3 protein, called by TCRdb with MiXCR from the 5' RACE reads. Of 65,000 to 80,000 distinct CDR3 sequences in the sample, over 10% are singletons; the top ten hold approximately 1.1%. Study-wide findings and caveats: Matching against VDJdb likely underestimated virus-specific expansions, favoring anti-spike CD8.

This clonotype came up many times. As yet, its antigen is unknown. The source material was whole blood. The receptor was derived from an adult who was a healthcare worker with PCR-confirmed SARS-CoV-2 infection or an uninfected control (not recorded which). The genes are TRBV6-2 or TRBV6-3 and TRBJ1-1; 7 bases map to TRBD1. In DNA form, the CDR3 reads TGTGCCAGCAGTTTCGGACAGGAGTATACTGAAGCTTTCTTT. As protein: CASSFGQEYTEAFF.